This T cell receptor beta chain is drawn from a study of T-cell memory formation after mild COVID-19. Study outcomes and limitations: Some clones that responded turned up in pre-infection memory, which suggests that cross-reactive memory joined in. SARS-CoV-2 specificity was not confirmed for second-wave clones peaking on day 37.

A 5'RACE reaction primed in the constant segment made cDNA libraries of TCR alpha and TCR beta, and these carried sample barcodes and UMIs. TCRdb recomputed calls from the 5' RACE reads with MiXCR, one row per CDR3 protein. Of approximately 480,000 distinct CDR3 sequences in the sample, 15% to 20% were seen once. Trimming left V 5 bases short and J 3 bases short, with 8 bases between. CDR1 and CDR2 (germline): SGHTA, FQGNSA. The CDR3 sequence is 12 residues long. Turning to this clonotype: As yet, its antigen is unknown.

Sample: PBMCs or a T cell subset sorted from them (not recorded which). This TCR was sampled from an adult woman who had mild COVID-19 (a few samples of this study predate the infection). Cell type and time point are not known. V gene TRBV7-2 combines with J gene TRBJ2-7, with unresolved D. The CDR3 is CASSTPFYEQYF. DNA of the CDR3: TGTGCCAGCAGCACGCCGTTCTACGAGCAGTACTTC.